This T cell receptor beta chain stems from a study of neurological immune-mediated disorders (dated by TCRdb to the late 2010s). With regard to the full study: Of the approximately 34 multiple sclerosis patients, around 31 had relapsing-remitting MS and 3 had secondary progressive MS. Using UMI-based sequencing, the study compared peripheral blood TCR-beta repertoires from patients with HTLV-I-associated myelopathy (HAM/TSP), patients with multiple sclerosis, and healthy controls. The cohort was made up of approximately 69 subjects, consisting of some 15 HAM/TSP patients, about 34 multiple sclerosis patients and about 20 healthy controls. The approximately 98 TCR-beta libraries included longitudinal samples, technical triplicates and paired sorted CD4+ and CD8+ T-cell subsets alongside PBMC samples. Findings and caveats that apply to the study as a whole: No association of the MS cluster with clinical or MRI features was observed, and the need for larger cohorts was stated by the authors. Expanded clones from different subjects shared no identical CDR3 amino acid sequences, which suggests that TCR-beta repertoires were private in all groups. In phylogenetic analysis, the repertoires of 18 of 34 MS patients grouped into a cluster of related CDR3 sequences, which suggests a possible signature at the repertoire level. TCR clonal expansion was highest in HAM/TSP patients and lowest in MS patients, with MS patients falling below even healthy controls.

For the unsorted PBMC libraries, 2 million PBMCs were stored in RNAlater at -80 degrees C until RNA extraction and were used to generate the libraries. The multiple sclerosis patients were enrolled in a US clinical protocol that evaluated disease progression with magnetic resonance imaging. Peripheral blood was subjected to Ficoll-Hypaque density gradient centrifugation to isolate PBMCs, which were then cryopreserved in liquid nitrogen. This clonotype occurred many times. No antigen is known for it. One base away there is no much larger clone; base qualities are not given. CDR1 is given as DFQATT and CDR2 as SNEGSKA, both from the germline V gene (reference sequence). The germline V end is reduced by 3 bases and the J end by 6 bases; junction bases left unmatched: 4. The CDR3 starts with the cysteine, ends with the phenylalanine, and has 15 residues. Of the read, only the CDR3 DNA is kept; its 45 bases are in frame from base 1.

cDNA was synthesized by template-switch 5'RACE using a primer carrying a 10-nucleotide random unique molecular identifier by which each TCR transcript was tagged. Every sequencing run yielded over 180 million TCR-beta sequences covering 15-18 subjects. Total RNA was extracted with the RNeasy kit. The KAPA Real-time Library Amplification kit was used to amplify TCR-beta VDJ regions with primers for the TCR constant region and the 5'RACE anchor. A first PCR added sample indexes and Illumina adaptors, after which a second PCR increased the library yield. The roughly 650 bp TCR product was size-selected on a 2% E-gel SizeSelection system after Ampure bead purification. Before pooling, library quality was assessed on a Bioanalyzer, concentration was determined with Qubit, and library quantification was performed with the Kapa Library Quantification kit. Paired-end 2 x 150 bp sequencing of the libraries was performed on an Illumina HiSeq 2500. To increase sequence diversity, about 25-30% phiX was spiked into each library pool. The study's own analysis went as follows. The UMI-based MiGEC pipeline processed quality-filtered reads and removed over 80% of raw TCR sequences during error correction. IMGT germline references were used for alignment of VDJ genes, and clonotypes were defined by a unique CDR3 amino acid sequence together with V-J genes. Clonal expansion, Shannon diversity and CDR3 relatedness (CalcPairwiseDistances, ClusterSamples) were evaluated with VDJtools, and phylogenetic trees were built with CLCbio workbench. Expanded clones were defined as having at least 8 unique UMIs, based on coefficient-of-variation modelling across technical triplicates. TCRdb trimmed the raw reads at Q25, called clones with MiXCR and kept productive beta chains. Identical CDR3 proteins give one entry, which carries the most common genes and DNA. The V and J calls shown here were made by TCRdb, not taken from the authors' results. This sample comprises about 66,000 distinct CDR3 sequences, 4.5% of them detected only once. The ten largest clones add up to 5.5% to 8% of the sample.

Sequenced: PBMCs. This receptor was obtained from a man in his thirties or forties with multiple sclerosis. This receptor chain uses TRBV20-1 and TRBJ2-3; 15 junctional bases match TRBD2. In nucleotides, the sequence is TGCAGTGCTAGTGGACTAGCGGGGGGGCAGGATACGCAGTATTTT. Its amino acids are CSASGLAGGQDTQYF.